A single sample is the source of the 18 T cell receptor beta chains below, sequenced in a study of T cell responses to AZD1222 COVID-19 vaccine. TCRdb's table, derived via immunoSEQ multiplex PCR, lists solely in-frame clones and lacks some. The sample contains around 110,000 clones, 80% to 90% of which appear only once. The source material was peripheral blood, sampled on day 0 of AZD1222 vaccination. These receptors all come from an adult in good health.

The CDR3 nucleotides are TGTGCCAGTAGAGACCGGGACAGTGACATTCAGTACTTC. Protein product: CASRDRDSDIQYF. The chain carries TRBV19 and TRBJ2-4; 7 bases fit TRBD1. This CDR3 comprises 13 residues. Germline values: CDR1 LNHDA, CDR2 SQIVND (reference sequence). V shed 6 bases, J shed 8 bases, and the junction held 7 bases outside the gene matches.

The rearrangement uses TRBV10-3 and TRBJ2-7; D remains ambiguous. Germline-derived CDR1 and CDR2 are ENHRY and SYGVKD. There are 12 residues in the CDR3. Trimming pared 6 bases from V and 4 bases from J, leaving 10 bases between. The CDR3 DNA sequence: TGTGCCATCAGGGCAGATAAGTACGAGCAGTACTTC. Translated: CAIRADKYEQYF.

The gene calls are TRBV30 and TRBJ1-4, with D maybe TRBD1 (6 bases). The V and J ends lost 8 bases and 5 bases respectively, with 18 bases between them. Per the germline V gene, CDR1 is GTSNPN and CDR2 is SVGIG (reference sequence). This CDR3 contains 14 residues. Here the CDR3 reads CASLPQGRNEKLFF. CDR3 in DNA: TGTGCCAGCTTACCACAGGGTCGGAATGAAAAACTGTTTTTT.

The chain combines TRBV24-1 with TRBJ2-5; D is perhaps TRBD2 (7 bases). The CDR3 is 15 amino acids. Trimming removed 4 bases at V and 4 bases at J, with 15 bases between. CDR1 is KGHDR, CDR2 SFDVKD, per germline. CDR3 in DNA: TGTGCCACCAGTGAGGGGAAAGGGGGGGGAGAGACCCAGTACTTC. Translated: CATSEGKGGGETQYF.

The count of this clone is one. The chain employs TRBV4-3 and TRBJ2-3; 11 bases align to TRBD2. J was trimmed by 4 bases and V by 4 bases; bases with no gene match: 4. There are 15 residues in the CDR3. CDR1 and CDR2 from the germline V gene are LGHNA and YSLEER. The CDR3 region has the DNA TGCGCCAGCAGCCTTCTAGCGGGGGGACCAGATACGCAGTATTTT. Its protein is CASSLLAGGPDTQYF.

This clone showed up just once. The chain has TRBV7-2 and TRBJ2-1, with D uncertain. Trimming took off 2 bases at V and 6 bases at J, with 5 bases between the two ends. The CDR3 extends over 12 amino acids. CDR1 and CDR2 from the germline V gene are SGHTA and FQGNSA. The CDR3 here is CASSLSINEQFF. For the CDR3, the DNA is TGTGCCAGCAGCTTAAGCATCAATGAGCAGTTCTTC. The full variable domain, rest sourced from reference TRBV7-2 and TRBJ2-1, is GAGVSQSPSNKVTEKGKDVELRCDPISGHTALYWYRQSLGQGLEFLIYFQGNSAPDKSGLPSDRFSAERTGGSVSTLTIQRTQQEDSAVYLCASSLSINEQFFGPGTRLTVL.

This clone appeared once. The chain carries TRBV2 and TRBJ1-2; 12 bases are a match to TRBD1. The CDR3 spans 17 residues. Losses at the gene ends were 7 bases for V and 8 bases for J; bases not matched to a gene: 17. Germline CDR1 reads SNHLY; CDR2 reads FYNNEI. The CDR3 spells CASKRLFLGQGAQGYTF. The CDR3 DNA is TGTGCCAGCAAACGGCTGTTCCTGGGACAGGGGGCGCAAGGCTACACCTTC.

As DNA, the CDR3 is TGTGCCAGCAGTCGGACAGCCAATGGCTACACCTTC. Translation gives CASSRTANGYTF. The J gene is TRBJ1-2, the V gene TRBV6-5, with a weak D call TRBD1 (6 bases). Per germline, CDR1 MNHEY and CDR2 SVGAGI. The CDR3 loop spans 12 amino acids. The V end was cut by 5 bases, the J end by 6 bases, with 10 bases between.

The chain combines TRBV30 with TRBJ2-7, with 8 bases identical to TRBD2. The V gene's germline CDR1 is GTSNPN and CDR2 SVGIG (reference sequence). V gave up 2 bases and J gave up 3 bases; unmatched junction bases: 12. CDR3 length equals 16 residues. The CDR3 loop reads CAWSSSGLAGYYEQYF. CDR3 coding DNA: TGTGCCTGGAGTTCCTCCGGGTTAGCGGGATACTACGAGCAGTACTTC.

This clone has only a few counts. V and J are TRBV7-9 and TRBJ2-1; D tentatively reads TRBD1 or TRBD2 (6 bases each). Germline-derived CDR1 and CDR2 are SEHNR and FQNEAQ (reference sequence). The V gene lost 5 bases and the J gene lost 6 bases, with 17 bases spanning the gap. This CDR3 has 15 amino acids. CDR3 DNA: TGTGCCAGCAGCCAATCGTGGGGGGCGGGCAATGAGCAGTTCTTC. Protein sequence: CASSQSWGAGNEQFF.

The chain links TRBV6-4 to TRBJ1-5; D gene unclear. Trimming stripped 3 bases from V and 5 bases from J, with 14 bases between. This CDR3 comprises 15 residues. In germline, CDR1 is MRHNA, CDR2 SNTAGT. CDR3 amino acids: CASSEAPGSHQPQHF. The CDR3 coding sequence is TGTGCCAGCAGTGAGGCCCCCGGGAGCCATCAGCCCCAGCATTTT.

This sequence joins TRBV5-5 and TRBJ2-3; TRBD2 matches 7 bases. J was trimmed by 0 bases and V by 0 bases; bases with no gene match: 7. CDR1 SGHKS and CDR2 YYEKEE come from the germline V gene (reference sequence). This CDR3 is 17 amino acids long. The CDR3: CASSLGGSTTSTDTQYF. The CDR3 bases are TGTGCCAGCAGCTTGGGCGGGAGCACAACTAGCACAGATACGCAGTATTTT.

The chain recombines TRBV5-8 with TRBJ1-2; TRBD1 agrees at 10 bases. The junction had 4 bases not matched to a gene; V was cut back by 4 bases and J by 4 bases. In germline, CDR1 is SGHTS, CDR2 YDEGEE. The CDR3 is 14 residues long. CDR3 sequence: CASSPRTGGYGYTF. In nucleotides, the CDR3 is TGTGCCAGCAGCCCCCGGACAGGGGGCTATGGCTACACCTTC.

The chain recombines TRBV7-2 with TRBJ1-1, with 8 bases matching TRBD1. Germline V gene lookup returns CDR1 SGHTA and CDR2 FQGNSA. V was pared by 2 bases and J by 6 bases, with 5 bases of the junction left unmatched. This CDR3 is 14 amino acids long. CDR3 DNA: TGTGCCAGCAGCTTACGACAGGGGAGGTCTGAAGCTTTCTTT. Its protein is CASSLRQGRSEAFF.

The chain couples TRBV14 to TRBJ1-2, with 9 bases matching TRBD1. Germline-derived CDR1 and CDR2 are SGHDN and FVKESK. The CDR3 runs to 14 residues. With 6 bases clipped from V and 2 bases from J, the junction kept 4 bases outside the gene matches. This CDR3 is CASRGQGRNYGYTF. For the CDR3, the DNA is TGTGCCAGCAGGGGACAGGGAAGGAACTATGGCTACACCTTC. Supplemented by reference TRBV14 and TRBJ1-2, the full variable domain reads EAGVTQFPSHSVIEKGQTVTLRCDPISGHDNLYWYRRVMGKEIKFLLHFVKESKQDESGMPNNRFLAERTGGTYSTLKVQPAELEDSGVYFCASRGQGRNYGYTFGSGTRLTVV.

The CDR3 bases are TGCGCCAGCAGCCCACGACAAGACTACGAGCAGTACTTC. This encodes CASSPRQDYEQYF. This chain uses TRBV4-1 with TRBJ2-7, with no clear D. The V end was cut by 4 bases, the J end by 3 bases, with 10 bases between. Germline CDR1 is MGHRA and CDR2 is YSYEKL. The CDR3 spans 13 residues.

V usage is TRBV10-3 and J usage is TRBJ1-2; the D gene is possibly TRBD1 (6 bases). This CDR3 region has 13 residues. The germline V and J ends were trimmed by 2 bases and 6 bases, with 10 bases remaining between them. CDR1 is ENHRY and CDR2 is SYGVKD in the germline V gene. The CDR3 DNA sequence: TGTGCCATCAGTGAGCCCGACAGGAATGGCTACACCTTC. As protein: CAISEPDRNGYTF.

The CDR3: CASSPPGQGREKLFF. The CDR3 region has the DNA TGTGCCAGCAGCCCCCCCGGACAGGGGCGCGAAAAACTGTTTTTT. The chain has TRBV5-8 and TRBJ1-4; 9 positions match TRBD1. This CDR3 contains 15 residues. The germline V gene encodes CDR1 SGHTS and CDR2 YDEGEE. V was clipped by 4 bases and J by 8 bases; unmatched bases: 9.